The 27 T cell receptor beta chains reported below all come from one sample, sequenced in a study of beta chain features in type 1 diabetes. The study reverse transcribed the entire isolated RNA, so it sequenced expressed TCRB transcripts. Libraries were prepared by immunoSEQ multiplex PCR; TCRdb keeps only in-frame clonotypes and omits some of them. The sample contains fewer than 500,000 clones, about 15% of which appear only once. The material sequenced was naive CD4+ T cells from blood. The receptors stem from a man aged 25 to 40 in good health.

There are a few counts of this clone. The chain employs TRBV2 and TRBJ2-7; 7 nucleotides line up with TRBD1. The CDR3 spans 14 residues. Germline values: CDR1 SNHLY, CDR2 FYNNEI. V shed 5 bases and J 3 bases; nucleotides not matched to a gene: 7. CDR3 sequence: CASSTQGQFYEQYF. In nucleotides, the CDR3 is TGTGCCAGCAGTACTCAGGGACAGTTCTACGAGCAGTACTTC.

In its sample, this clone was seen once. The chain joins TRBV5-6 to TRBJ2-7, with a possible D match to TRBD2 (5 bases). Per germline, CDR1 SGHDT and CDR2 YYEEEE. Trimming removed 1 base from V and 2 bases from J, with 10 bases in between. The CDR3 covers 14 residues. In DNA form, the CDR3 reads TGTGCCAGCAGCTTGCATGCTAGCCCCTACGAGCAGTACGTC. Protein product: CASSLHASPYEQYV.

The sample holds a few counts of this clone. CDR3 sequence (DNA): TGTGCCAGCAGCTTAGATCGGGCCAGGTCGATAGCTAACTATGGCTACACCTTC. This sequence encodes CASSLDRARSIANYGYTF. The chain carries TRBV7-2 and TRBJ1-2; D ambiguous. V dropped 1 base and J dropped 0 bases, with 18 bases sitting between them. Germline CDR1 SGHTA, CDR2 FQGNSA. The CDR3 runs 18 residues. Combining the CDR3 with reference TRBV7-2 and TRBJ1-2 gives the whole variable domain GAGVSQSPSNKVTEKGKDVELRCDPISGHTALYWYRQSLGQGLEFLIYFQGNSAPDKSGLPSDRFSAERTGGSVSTLTIQRTQQEDSAVYLCASSLDRARSIANYGYTFGSGTRLTVV.

V usage is TRBV7-3 and J usage is TRBJ2-1, with D possibly matching TRBD2 (6 bases). Trimming cost V 6 bases and J 6 bases, with 12 bases left between them. The germline gives CDR1 SGHTA, CDR2 FQGTGA. This CDR3 has 13 residues. For the CDR3, the DNA is TGTGCCAGCAGGGGCGGGATGGCCAATGAGCAGTTCTTC. It is translated as CASRGGMANEQFF.

The chain carries TRBV4-1 and TRBJ2-3, with 14 bases identical to TRBD2. Trimming took 3 bases from V and 3 from J; bases not matched to a gene: 11. This CDR3 comprises 19 residues. Germline CDR1 and CDR2: MGHRA and YSYEKL. The chain's CDR3 is CASSHLPGLAGVRTDTQYF. CDR3 nucleotide sequence: TGCGCCAGCAGCCATCTCCCGGGACTAGCGGGAGTACGGACAGATACGCAGTATTTT.

V is TRBV29-1 and J is TRBJ2-1; 9 nucleotides match TRBD2. V lost 7 bases and J lost 7; bases outside the gene matches: 8. CDR3 length: 13 amino acids. Germline V lookup: CDR1 SQVTM, CDR2 ANQGSEA. The CDR3 DNA reads TGCAGCGCCGCGGGAGGGCCGGGGAATGAGCAGTTCTTC. It specifies CSAAGGPGNEQFF.

This clone was detected only a few times. The chain uses TRBV30 and TRBJ1-1, with D hard to call. Germline CDR1 is GTSNPN and CDR2 is SVGIG (reference sequence). CDR3 length equals 14 residues. The V end was cut by 1 base, the J end by 3 bases, with 12 bases between. CDR3: CAWSGGRGYTEAFF. In nucleotides, the CDR3 is TGTGCCTGGAGTGGTGGTAGAGGGTACACTGAAGCTTTCTTT.

This clone occurred a few times. This chain links TRBV30 with TRBJ1-4, with 12 bases identical to TRBD1. This CDR3 is built from 17 residues. Trimming took 0 bases from V and 5 from J; bases not matched to a gene: 7. Germline loops: CDR1 GTSNPN, CDR2 SVGIG (reference sequence). The CDR3 here is CAWSVPKGTGGNEKLFF. For the CDR3, the DNA is TGTGCCTGGAGTGTCCCGAAGGGGACAGGGGGCAATGAAAAACTGTTTTTT.

This clone occurred a few times. V is TRBV4-3 and J is TRBJ1-1; TRBD1 agrees at 7 bases. The CDR3 spans 13 residues. Germline V CDR1 and CDR2: LGHNA, YSLEER. V shed 3 bases and J 4 bases; nucleotides not matched to a gene: 2. The CDR3 sequence: CASSQTGPTEAFF. CDR3 bases: TGCGCCAGCAGCCAGACAGGGCCCACTGAAGCTTTCTTT.

This chain links TRBV5-6 with TRBJ1-6, with 7 positions matching TRBD1. Trimming took 2 bases from V and 7 from J; bases not matched to a gene: 6. Germline-derived CDR1 and CDR2 are SGHDT and YYEEEE. The CDR3 spans 15 residues. The CDR3 DNA reads TGTGCCAGCAGCTTCCGGGGACAGACAAATTCACCCCTCCACTTT. Its protein is CASSFRGQTNSPLHF. The full variable domain, in which reference TRBV5-6 and TRBJ1-6 provide the parts outside the CDR3, is DAGVTQSPTHLIKTRGQQVTLRCSPKSGHDTVSWYQQALGQGPQFIFQYYEEEERQRGNFPDRFSGHQFPNYSSELNVNALLLGDSALYLCASSFRGQTNSPLHFGNGTRLTVT.

The V call is TRBV10-3, the J call TRBJ2-7; unclear D gene. The CDR3 runs to 12 residues. Germline-derived CDR1 and CDR2 are ENHRY and SYGVKD. V lost 0 bases and J 5 bases, leaving 5 bases between the germline ends. The CDR3 DNA is TGTGCCATCAGTGAGTCGGCTAACGAGCAGTACGTC. Encoded protein: CAISESANEQYV.

This chain connects TRBV4-1 to TRBJ1-2; 7 nucleotides match TRBD1. The CDR3 is 15 amino acids. The V gene end was trimmed by 4 bases and the J gene end by 2 bases; junction bases not matched to a gene: 7. Germline CDR1 MGHRA, CDR2 YSYEKL. The CDR3 nucleotides read TGCGCCAGCAGCCCCACAGGGGAGGTAAACTATGGCTACACCTTC. Its translation: CASSPTGEVNYGYTF.

The table lists this clone with a few counts. The chain uses TRBV7-9 and TRBJ1-1; the D is unclear. CDR1 is SEHNR, CDR2 FQNEAQ, per germline (reference sequence). There are 11 residues in the CDR3. V lost 4 bases and J 7 bases, leaving 7 bases between the germline ends. CDR3 in amino acids: CASSSNDEAFF. For the CDR3, the DNA is TGTGCCAGCAGCTCCAACGATGAAGCTTTCTTT.

This chain connects TRBV11-2 to TRBJ1-1; D not certain. The CDR3 is 16 residues long. The germline CDR1 and CDR2 sequences are SGHAT and FQNNGV. V shed 4 bases and J shed 0 bases, with 15 bases lying between them. The CDR3: CASSSPAGGMNTEAFF. As DNA, the CDR3 is TGTGCCAGCAGCTCCCCCGCAGGCGGCATGAACACTGAAGCTTTCTTT.

There are a few counts of this clone. This chain uses TRBV7-2 with TRBJ1-2; tentative D call: TRBD1 (5 bases). The germline V and J ends were trimmed by 7 bases and 6 bases, with 21 bases remaining between them. CDR3 length: 15 amino acids. The germline CDR1 and CDR2 sequences are SGHTA and FQGNSA. DNA of the CDR3: TGTGCCAGCAACCTCCTGGGACTACCGGGGGATGGCTACACCTTC. It specifies CASNLLGLPGDGYTF. Full variable domain (remainder filled in from reference TRBV7-2 and TRBJ1-2): GAGVSQSPSNKVTEKGKDVELRCDPISGHTALYWYRQSLGQGLEFLIYFQGNSAPDKSGLPSDRFSAERTGGSVSTLTIQRTQQEDSAVYLCASNLLGLPGDGYTFGSGTRLTVV.

The chain carries TRBV25-1 and TRBJ2-1; TRBD2 matches 7 bases. This CDR3 spans 16 amino acids. Trimming cost V 4 bases and J 5 bases; bases outside gene matches: 11. From germline, CDR1 is MGHDK and CDR2 SYGVNS. CDR3 amino acids: CASSALSGASDNEQFF. The CDR3 DNA follows: TGTGCCAGCAGTGCCCTGAGCGGGGCGAGCGACAATGAGCAGTTCTTC.

On this clone: Other DNA sequences in the same sample also yield this CDR3. The chain couples TRBV6-5 to TRBJ1-5, with TRBD1 matching over 8 bases. CDR3 length equals 14 residues. CDR1 is MNHEY, CDR2 SVGAGI, per germline. Unmatched junction bases numbered 7, after V lost 5 bases and J lost 7 bases. The DNA for the CDR3 is TGTGCCAGCAGTCGGACAGGGAGGGACCAGCCCCAGCATTTT. Translating it yields CASSRTGRDQPQHF.

This clone has only a few counts. This chain links TRBV4-3 with TRBJ2-1; 7 bases agree with TRBD2. Germline CDR1 and CDR2: LGHNA and YSLEER. V was pared by 0 bases and J by 11 bases, with 4 bases of the junction left unmatched. The CDR3 has 13 residues. The CDR3 DNA sequence: TGCGCCAGCAGCCAAGAGGCCGGGAGGAAGCAGTTCTTC. As protein: CASSQEAGRKQFF.

V gene TRBV25-1 combines with J gene TRBJ2-6; D is perhaps TRBD1 (5 bases). V dropped 1 base and J dropped 2 bases, with 9 bases sitting between them. The CDR3 has 16 residues. Germline V CDR1 and CDR2: MGHDK, SYGVNS. The chain's CDR3 is CASSESGRAGANVLTF. CDR3 in DNA: TGTGCCAGCAGTGAATCAGGCAGGGCTGGGGCCAACGTCCTGACTTTC.

The chain joins TRBV25-1 to TRBJ2-3; D is perhaps TRBD1 or TRBD2 (5 bases each). The CDR3 runs 16 residues. Germline lookup yields CDR1 MGHDK and CDR2 SYGVNS. V was trimmed by 1 base and J by 6 bases, leaving 17 bases between them. This CDR3 reads CASSELGDVGTDTQYF. The CDR3 bases are TGTGCCAGCAGTGAATTAGGGGACGTCGGGACGGATACGCAGTATTTT.

This sequence joins TRBV27 and TRBJ1-1; TRBD1 agrees at 7 bases. V lost 6 bases to trimming and J lost 4 bases; unmatched junction nucleotides: 8. The CDR3 runs to 14 residues. Germline V gives CDR1 MNHEY, CDR2 SMNVEV (reference sequence). Written as DNA, the CDR3 is TGTGCCAGCAGGGGTCGACAGGGCCCCACTGAAGCTTTCTTT. It yields the protein CASRGRQGPTEAFF.

As to this clone: Additional DNA sequences in this sample encode the identical CDR3. The chain combines TRBV7-2 with TRBJ1-5, with D possibly being TRBD1 (6 bases). The CDR3 length is 15 residues. Between the trimmed V and J ends, which lost 3 bases and 5 bases, there was a span of 14 bases. In germline, CDR1 is SGHTA, CDR2 FQGNSA. CDR3 loop: CASSLGGGAHQPQHF. The CDR3 coding sequence is TGTGCCAGCAGCTTGGGGGGCGGGGCCCATCAGCCCCAGCATTTT.

This clone was seen a handful of times. The rearrangement joins TRBV5-1 to TRBJ2-5; TRBD2 aligns across 7 bases. The germline CDR1 and CDR2 sequences are SGHRS and YFSETQ. The CDR3 sequence is 13 residues long. V was clipped by 1 base and J by 5 bases; unmatched bases: 2. This chain's CDR3 is CASSLNGRETQYF. The DNA of the CDR3 is TGCGCCAGCAGCTTGAACGGGAGGGAGACCCAGTACTTC.

The chain uses TRBV7-3 and TRBJ2-1; a possible D gene is TRBD2 (5 bases). The CDR3 length is 16 residues. V was trimmed by 1 base and J by 2 bases, leaving 12 bases between them. Per germline, CDR1 SGHTA and CDR2 FQGTGA. CDR3: CASSLSGPKTYNEQFF. The DNA for the CDR3 is TGTGCCAGCAGCTTAAGCGGGCCAAAAACCTACAATGAGCAGTTCTTC.

This clone was counted a single time. The V call is TRBV15, the J call TRBJ2-1; D gene unclear. V was trimmed by 1 base and J by 12 bases, leaving 10 bases between them. This CDR3 is 12 amino acids long. Germline V gives CDR1 LNHNV, CDR2 YYDKDF (reference sequence). The CDR3 reads CATSRASAPQFF. CDR3 coding DNA: TGTGCCACCAGCAGAGCCTCAGCCCCGCAGTTCTTC. Full variable domain (remainder filled in from reference TRBV15 and TRBJ2-1): DAMVIQNPRYQVTQFGKPVTLSCSQTLNHNVMYWYQQKSSQAPKLLFHYYDKDFNNEADTPDNFQSRRPNTSFCFLDIRSPGLGDTAMYLCATSRASAPQFFGPGTRLTVL.

This clone was counted only a few times. V is TRBV2 and J is TRBJ2-4; the D is unclear. The CDR3 has 13 residues. CDR1 and CDR2 from the germline V gene are SNHLY and FYNNEI. The ends were cut back, 8 bases at V and 0 bases at J, with 8 bases in the middle. The CDR3 DNA is TGTGCCAGCGGTGTGATAGCCAAAAACATTCAGTACTTC. Encoded protein: CASGVIAKNIQYF.

This clone was seen a few times. This chain links TRBV19 with TRBJ1-4; no reliable D call. Looked up from germline, CDR1 is LNHDA and CDR2 is SQIVND (reference sequence). V was trimmed by 7 bases and J by 5 bases, leaving 20 bases between them. The CDR3 contains 16 residues. In nucleotides, the CDR3 is TGTGCCAGTAATACCCCCCGGGAAACTAGAAATGAAAAACTGTTTTTT. It encodes CASNTPRETRNEKLFF. The full variable domain, its missing parts supplied by reference TRBV19 and TRBJ1-4, is DGGITQSPKYLFRKEGQNVTLSCEQNLNHDAMYWYRQDPGQGLRLIYYSQIVNDFQKGDIAEGYSVSREKKESFPLTVTSAQKNPTAFYLCASNTPRETRNEKLFFGSGTQLSVL.